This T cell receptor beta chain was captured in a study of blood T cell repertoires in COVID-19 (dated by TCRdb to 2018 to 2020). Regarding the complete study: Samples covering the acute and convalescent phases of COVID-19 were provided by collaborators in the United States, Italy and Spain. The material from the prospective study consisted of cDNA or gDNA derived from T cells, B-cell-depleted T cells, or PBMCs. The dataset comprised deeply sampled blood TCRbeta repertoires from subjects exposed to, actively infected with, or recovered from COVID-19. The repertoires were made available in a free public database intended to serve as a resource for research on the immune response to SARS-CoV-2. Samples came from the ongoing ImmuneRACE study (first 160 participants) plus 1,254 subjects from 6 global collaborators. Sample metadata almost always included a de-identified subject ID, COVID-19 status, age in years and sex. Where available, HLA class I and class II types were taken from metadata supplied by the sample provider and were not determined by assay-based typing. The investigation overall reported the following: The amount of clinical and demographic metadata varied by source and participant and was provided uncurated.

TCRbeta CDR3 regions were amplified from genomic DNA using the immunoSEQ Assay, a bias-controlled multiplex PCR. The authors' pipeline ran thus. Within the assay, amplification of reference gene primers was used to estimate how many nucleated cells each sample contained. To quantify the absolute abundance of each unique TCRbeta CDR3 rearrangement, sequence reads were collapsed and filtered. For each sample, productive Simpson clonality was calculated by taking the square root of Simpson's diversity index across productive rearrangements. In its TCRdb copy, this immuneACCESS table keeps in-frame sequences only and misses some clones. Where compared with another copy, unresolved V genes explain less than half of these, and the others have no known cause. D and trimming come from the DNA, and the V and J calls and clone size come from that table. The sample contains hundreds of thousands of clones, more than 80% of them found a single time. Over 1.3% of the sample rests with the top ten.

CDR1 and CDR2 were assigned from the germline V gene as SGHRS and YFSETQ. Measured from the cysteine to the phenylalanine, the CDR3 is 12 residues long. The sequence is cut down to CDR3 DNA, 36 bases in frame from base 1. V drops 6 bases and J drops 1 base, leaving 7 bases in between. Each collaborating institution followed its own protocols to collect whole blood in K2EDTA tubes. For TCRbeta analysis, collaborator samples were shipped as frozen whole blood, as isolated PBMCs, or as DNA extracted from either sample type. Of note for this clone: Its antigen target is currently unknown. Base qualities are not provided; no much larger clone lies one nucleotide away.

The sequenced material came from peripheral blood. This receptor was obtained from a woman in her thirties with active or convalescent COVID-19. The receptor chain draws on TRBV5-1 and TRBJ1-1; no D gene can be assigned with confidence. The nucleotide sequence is TGCGCCAGCATCGGGTCGAACACTGAAGCTTTCTTT. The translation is CASIGSNTEAFF.